The clone carrying this T cell receptor beta chain showed up many times. The target antigen is unknown. This CDR3 contains 15 residues. TCRdb called the RACE reads again in MiXCR, with one record for every CDR3 protein. The sample holds about 80,000 distinct CDR3 sequences, under 9% seen once. Stated time point: patch test 1, 2 weeks after DPC sensitization. Treatment of the sample: therapeutic diphenylcyclopropenone sensitization with weekly scalp DPC. Venepuncture was done earlier than the placement of each patch test. This entry comes from a study of human T cells and chemical hapten exposure. In the study overall: 2% DPC was applied to around 2 cm by around 2 cm of upper inner arm skin for sensitization. Study findings and constraints: The study found expanded TCRs formed significantly more large CDR3 similarity clusters than controls.

The V call is TRBV21-1, the J call TRBJ1-5. TRBV21-1 is labeled a pseudogene. This TCR was recovered from a woman under 40 with alopecia areata. Some clones in this sample may be carry-over from other donors' samples. The source material was whole blood, sampled in connection with sensitization to the hapten diphenylcyclopropenone (DPC). The CDR3 DNA reads as TGTGCCAGGCTGGATACGGAGCGGAGCAATCAGCCCCAGCATTTT. Protein: CARLDTERSNQPQHF.